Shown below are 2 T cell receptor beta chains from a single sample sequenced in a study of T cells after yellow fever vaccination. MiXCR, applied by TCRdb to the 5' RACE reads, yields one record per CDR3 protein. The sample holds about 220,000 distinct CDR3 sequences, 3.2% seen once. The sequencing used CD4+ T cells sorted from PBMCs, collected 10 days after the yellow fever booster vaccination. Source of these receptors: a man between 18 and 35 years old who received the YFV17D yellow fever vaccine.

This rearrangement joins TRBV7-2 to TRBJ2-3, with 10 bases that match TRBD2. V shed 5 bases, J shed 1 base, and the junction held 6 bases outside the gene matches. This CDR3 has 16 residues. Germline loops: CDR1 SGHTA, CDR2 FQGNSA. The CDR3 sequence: CASSHSGGARTDTQYF. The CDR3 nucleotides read TGTGCCAGCAGCCACAGCGGGGGGGCCCGCACAGATACGCAGTATTTT.

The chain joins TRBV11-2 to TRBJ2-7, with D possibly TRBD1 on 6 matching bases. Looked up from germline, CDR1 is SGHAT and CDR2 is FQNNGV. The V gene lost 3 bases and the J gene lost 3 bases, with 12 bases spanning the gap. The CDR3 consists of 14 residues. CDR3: CASSLETGVYEQYF. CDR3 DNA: TGTGCCAGCAGCTTGGAGACAGGCGTCTACGAGCAGTACTTC.